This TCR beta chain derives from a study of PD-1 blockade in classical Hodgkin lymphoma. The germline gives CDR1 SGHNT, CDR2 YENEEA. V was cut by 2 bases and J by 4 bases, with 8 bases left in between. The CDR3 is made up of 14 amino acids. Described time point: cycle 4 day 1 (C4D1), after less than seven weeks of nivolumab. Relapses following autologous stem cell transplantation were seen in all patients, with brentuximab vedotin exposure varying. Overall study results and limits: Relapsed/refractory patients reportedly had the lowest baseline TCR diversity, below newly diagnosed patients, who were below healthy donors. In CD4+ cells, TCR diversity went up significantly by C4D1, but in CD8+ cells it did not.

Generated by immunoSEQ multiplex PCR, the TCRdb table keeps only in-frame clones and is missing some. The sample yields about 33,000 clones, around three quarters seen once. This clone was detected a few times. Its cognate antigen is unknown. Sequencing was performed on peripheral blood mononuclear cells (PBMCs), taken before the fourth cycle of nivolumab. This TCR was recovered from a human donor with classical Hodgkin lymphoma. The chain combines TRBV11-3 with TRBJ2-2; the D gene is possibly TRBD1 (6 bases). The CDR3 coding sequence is TGTGCCAGCAGCTTAAACAGGGCCACCGGGGAGCTGTTTTTT. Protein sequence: CASSLNRATGELFF.